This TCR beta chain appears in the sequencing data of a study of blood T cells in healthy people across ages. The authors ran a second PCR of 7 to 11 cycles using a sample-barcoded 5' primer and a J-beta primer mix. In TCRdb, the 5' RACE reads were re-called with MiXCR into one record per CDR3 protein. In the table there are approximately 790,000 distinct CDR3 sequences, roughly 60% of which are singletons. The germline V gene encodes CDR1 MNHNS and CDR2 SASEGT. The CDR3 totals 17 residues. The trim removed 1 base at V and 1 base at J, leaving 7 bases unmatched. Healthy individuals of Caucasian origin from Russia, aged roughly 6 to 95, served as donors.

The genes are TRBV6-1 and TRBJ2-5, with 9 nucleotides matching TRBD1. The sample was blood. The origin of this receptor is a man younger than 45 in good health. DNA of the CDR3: TGTGCCAGCAGTGAAGAAGGGGACAGGGAACTCCAAGAGACCCAGTACTTC. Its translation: CASSEEGDRELQETQYF.